Following are 25 T cell receptor beta chains from one sample sequenced in a study of blood T cell repertoires in COVID-19 (dated by TCRdb to the early 2020s). Library preparation used the immunoSEQ multiplex PCR assay. TCRdb stores this immuneACCESS table with in-frame sequences only. Part of the clones is absent; in the studies checked, under half of the shortfall reflects unresolved V genes, and no reason is known for the rest. The sample table shows 350,000 to 400,000 clones, and 80% to 90% are seen once. The top ten clonotypes cover around 1% of the sample. The sequenced material came from PBMCs or T cells enriched from blood (not recorded which). The origin of the receptors is a man aged 18 to 35 who had recovered from COVID-19.

The rearrangement links TRBV5-1 to TRBJ2-7; 7 bases are a match to TRBD2. The J segment lost 3 bases and the V segment lost 3 bases, leaving 3 bases of the junction unmatched. Germline CDR1 and CDR2: SGHRS and YFSETQ. The CDR3 is 13 amino acids. The CDR3 loop is CASSSGGSYEQYF. In nucleotides, the CDR3 is TGCGCCAGCAGCTCTGGCGGGAGCTACGAGCAGTACTTC.

The chain joins TRBV10-1 to TRBJ1-1, with D tentatively TRBD1 (6 bases). V shed 3 bases and J shed 0 bases, with 11 bases lying between them. Germline assignment: CDR1 WNHNN and CDR2 SYGVQD (reference sequence). CDR3 size: 15 residues. CDR3 sequence reads: CASSDPTGMNTEAFF. The CDR3 region has the DNA TGCGCCAGCAGTGACCCGACAGGCATGAACACTGAAGCTTTCTTT.

This clone has just one count. V is TRBV3-1 (or the pseudogene TRBV3-2) and J is TRBJ2-1; possibly TRBD2 for D (5 bases). Deletions cut 4 bases from V and 13 bases from J, with 14 bases between. The CDR3 is 12 amino acids. CDR1 is LGHDT and CDR2 is YNNKEL in the germline V gene (reference sequence). CDR3 sequence (DNA): TGTGCCAGCAGCCTGCCGGGGTCGAGTCAGTTCTTC. It codes for CASSLPGSSQFF.

The genes are TRBV15 and TRBJ1-6, with 9 bases aligning to TRBD1. This CDR3 is built from 14 residues. Trimming removed 3 bases from V and 6 bases from J; junction bases left unmatched: 0. Germline V gives CDR1 LNHNV, CDR2 YYDKDF (reference sequence). The CDR3 sequence: CATSRDRGNSPLHF. The CDR3 nucleotides are TGTGCCACCAGCAGGGACAGGGGTAATTCACCCCTCCACTTT.

This clone has only one observation. V gene TRBV7-9 combines with J gene TRBJ1-4; 7 bases align to TRBD1. The ends lost 5 bases at V and 12 bases at J; junction bases unmatched: 15. The CDR3 sequence is 15 residues long. Germline V gene sequence: CDR1 SEHNR, CDR2 FQNEAQ (reference sequence). For the CDR3, the DNA is TGTGCCAGCAGCCGACGACAGGGTGATGCCCCGGAACTGTTTTTT. It encodes CASSRRQGDAPELFF. The whole variable domain, remainder taken from reference TRBV7-9 and TRBJ1-4, is DTGVSQNPRHKITKRGQNVTFRCDPISEHNRLYWYRQTLGQGPEFLTYFQNEAQLEKSRLLSDRFSAERPKGSFSTLEIQRTEQGDSAMYLCASSRRQGDAPELFFGSGTQLSVL.

This chain joins TRBV20-1 and TRBJ1-2; D gene unclear. Germline V gives CDR1 DFQATT, CDR2 SNEGSKA (reference sequence). The CDR3 loop spans 11 amino acids. V lost 5 bases and J lost 7, with 11 bases in between. The CDR3 DNA follows: TGCAGTGCTTCGTACGCGTCTGGCTACACCTTC. This sequence encodes CSASYASGYTF.

The genes are TRBV28 and TRBJ2-7; 7 nucleotides match TRBD2. Per the germline V gene, CDR1 is MDHEN and CDR2 is SYDVKM. The CDR3 extends over 15 amino acids. With 3 bases clipped from V and 3 bases from J, the junction kept 8 bases outside the gene matches. As DNA, the CDR3 is TGTGCCAGCAGTTTCGCCGGCGGCGGGAGCTACGAGCAGTACTTC. This codes for CASSFAGGGSYEQYF.

The chain employs TRBV10-3 and TRBJ1-5; D uncertain. From germline, CDR1 is ENHRY and CDR2 SYGVKD. The length of the CDR3 is 14 residues. Trimming removed 2 bases at V and 6 bases at J, with 11 bases between. The CDR3 here is CAISETAEFQPQHF. DNA for the CDR3: TGTGCCATCAGTGAGACAGCAGAATTTCAGCCCCAGCATTTT.

The chain joins TRBV27 to TRBJ1-2; D remains ambiguous. V gave up 6 bases and J gave up 0 bases, with 17 bases separating them. Per germline, CDR1 MNHEY and CDR2 SMNVEV (reference sequence). The CDR3 loop spans 16 amino acids. This CDR3 is CASSSAGVSPNYGYTF. CDR3 bases: TGTGCCAGCAGCTCCGCCGGGGTGTCGCCTAACTATGGCTACACCTTC.

The J gene is TRBJ1-1, the V gene TRBV19, with D perhaps matching TRBD1 (5 bases). This CDR3 contains 15 residues. Trimming removed 7 bases at V and 0 bases at J, with 15 bases between. Germline-derived CDR1 and CDR2 are LNHDA and SQIVND (reference sequence). This CDR3 reads CASNELSGMNTEAFF. CDR3 in DNA: TGTGCCAGTAATGAGTTGTCAGGGATGAACACTGAAGCTTTCTTT.

The chain combines TRBV7-9 with TRBJ2-1, with 9 bases that match TRBD1. The CDR3 sequence is 15 residues long. Germline CDR1 is SEHNR and CDR2 is FQNEAQ (reference sequence). V was pared by 4 bases and J by 12 bases, with 13 bases of the junction left unmatched. CDR3 loop: CASSSAGTGRPRQFF. CDR3 coding DNA: TGTGCCAGCAGCTCCGCCGGGACAGGGCGTCCCCGGCAGTTCTTC.

To note about this clone: The sample contains more than one DNA sequence encoding this CDR3. The chain joins TRBV18 to TRBJ2-3, with D maybe TRBD2 (5 bases). The CDR3 is 15 residues long. Germline CDR1 KGHSH, CDR2 LQKENI. The V end was cut by 0 bases, the J end by 0 bases, with 7 bases between. CDR3 residues: CASSPPGGSTDTQYF. The DNA of the CDR3 is TGTGCCAGCTCACCACCGGGCGGGAGCACAGATACGCAGTATTTT.

The chain has TRBV7-8 and TRBJ2-3; D might be TRBD1 (6 bases). The V and J ends lost 5 bases and 7 bases respectively, with 10 bases between them. CDR1 SGHVS and CDR2 FQNEAQ come from the germline V gene. The CDR3 has 12 residues. For the CDR3, the DNA is TGTGCCAGCAGCCGGACAGATAATACGCAGTATTTT. Amino acid sequence: CASSRTDNTQYF.

The chain combines TRBV30 with TRBJ2-5; possible D gene TRBD2, 7 bases. The CDR3 length is 14 residues. Germline CDR1 reads GTSNPN; CDR2 reads SVGIG (reference sequence). V was trimmed by 1 base and J by 4 bases, leaving 13 bases between them. The CDR3 loop reads CAWSAGASGETQYF. As DNA, the CDR3 is TGTGCCTGGAGTGCAGGGGCTAGCGGAGAGACCCAGTACTTC. Together with reference TRBV30 and TRBJ2-5, the CDR3 gives the full variable domain: SQTIHQWPATLVQPVGSPLSLECTVEGTSNPNLYWYRQAAGRGLQLLFYSVGIGQISSEVPQNLSASRPQDRQFILSSKKLLLSDSGFYLCAWSAGASGETQYFGPGTRLLVL.

The V gene is TRBV18, the J gene TRBJ2-1; tentative D call: TRBD1 (7 bases). V was shortened by 2 bases and J by 4 bases, with 15 bases between the two germline ends. CDR3 length equals 16 residues. Per the germline V gene, CDR1 is KGHSH and CDR2 is LQKENI. Written as DNA, the CDR3 is TGTGCCAGCTCACCATATACAGGGGAGGATTACAATGAGCAGTTCTTC. Translation gives CASSPYTGEDYNEQFF.

The chain combines TRBV5-6 with TRBJ1-3; 8 positions match TRBD1. With 2 bases clipped from V and 2 bases from J, the junction kept 0 bases outside the gene matches. The germline V gene has CDR1 SGHDT and CDR2 YYEEEE. The CDR3 extends over 14 amino acids. The CDR3 protein is CASSLQGAGNTIYF. DNA of the CDR3: TGTGCCAGCAGCTTACAGGGGGCTGGAAACACCATATATTTT.

The chain recombines TRBV28 with TRBJ1-6; TRBD1 agrees at 9 bases. Germline-derived CDR1 and CDR2 are MDHEN and SYDVKM. The CDR3 has 14 residues. Trimming took 9 bases from V and 10 from J; bases not matched to a gene: 10. The CDR3 DNA sequence: TGTGCCAGTTCTCTGGACAGGGGAGGGTCACCCCTCCACTTT. As protein: CASSLDRGGSPLHF.

This sequence joins TRBV5-1 and TRBJ2-1; D may be TRBD2 (5 bases). Per germline, CDR1 SGHRS and CDR2 YFSETQ. This CDR3 region has 14 residues. The V gene lost 4 bases and the J gene lost 3 bases, with 11 bases spanning the gap. The chain's CDR3 is CASSPGGSYNEQFF. Written as DNA, the CDR3 is TGCGCCAGCAGCCCCGGTGGGAGCTACAATGAGCAGTTCTTC. Based on the CDR3 plus reference TRBV5-1 and TRBJ2-1, the full variable domain is KAGVTQTPRYLIKTRGQQVTLSCSPISGHRSVSWYQQTPGQGLQFLFEYFSETQRNKGNFPGRFSGRQFSNSRSEMNVSTLELGDSALYLCASSPGGSYNEQFFGPGTRLTVL.

J is TRBJ2-7 and V is TRBV12-3 or TRBV12-4; D not certain. V lost 3 bases and J lost 3, with 6 bases in between. This CDR3 is built from 12 residues. Here the CDR3 reads CASSLLVYEQYF. In DNA form, the CDR3 reads TGTGCCAGCAGTTTGCTAGTCTACGAGCAGTACTTC.

The chain uses TRBV4-1 and TRBJ2-3; 8 nucleotides match TRBD1. The CDR3 extends over 15 amino acids. Germline V gene sequence: CDR1 MGHRA, CDR2 YSYEKL. With V trimmed by 6 bases and J by 3 bases, 8 bases remained unmatched. DNA of the CDR3: TGCGCCAGCAGACAAACAGGGGGTATTACAGATACGCAGTATTTT. Translating it yields CASRQTGGITDTQYF.

This chain connects TRBV6-4 to TRBJ2-1; 9 nucleotides agree with TRBD2. Germline lookup yields CDR1 MRHNA and CDR2 SNTAGT. With 2 bases clipped from V and 9 bases from J, the junction kept 8 bases outside the gene matches. This CDR3 contains 15 residues. Here the CDR3 DNA reads TGTGCCAGCAGTGACGAGGCGGGGGGGCCGGGTGAGCAGTTCTTC. This encodes CASSDEAGGPGEQFF.

V is TRBV28 and J is TRBJ1-2; 9 nucleotides align to TRBD1. The CDR3 is made up of 15 amino acids. J was trimmed by 8 bases and V by 5 bases; bases with no gene match: 12. The V gene's germline CDR1 is MDHEN and CDR2 SYDVKM. CDR3 protein: CASSPDRDRVSGYTF. The CDR3 DNA reads TGTGCCAGCAGTCCGGACCGGGACAGGGTTTCCGGCTACACCTTC.

The rearrangement joins TRBV2 to TRBJ1-3, with TRBD1 as a possible D gene (5 bases). This CDR3 comprises 18 residues. The germline CDR1 and CDR2 sequences are SNHLY and FYNNEI. Deletions cut 1 base from V and 0 bases from J, with 16 bases between. CDR3 in DNA: TGTGCCAGCAGTGAAGGGGGTGTGGGGGACTCCTCTGGAAACACCATATATTTT. Amino acid sequence: CASSEGGVGDSSGNTIYF.

The chain recombines TRBV14 with TRBJ2-7, with TRBD1 as a possible D gene (5 bases). The ends were cut back, 8 bases at V and 2 bases at J, with 7 bases in the middle. CDR1 SGHDN and CDR2 FVKESK come from the germline V gene. CDR3 size: 11 residues. The CDR3 DNA sequence: TGTGCCAGCGCCAGGGCCTACGAGCAGTACTTC. Translating gives CASARAYEQYF.

This chain connects TRBV6-5 to TRBJ1-2; TRBD1 might be the D (6 bases). Trimming left V 0 bases short and J 7 bases short, with 15 bases between. This CDR3 contains 15 residues. Germline CDR1 MNHEY, CDR2 SVGAGI. CDR3 loop: CASSYSRGSKVGYTF. In DNA form, the CDR3 reads TGTGCCAGCAGTTACTCGAGGGGGTCAAAGGTTGGCTACACCTTC.